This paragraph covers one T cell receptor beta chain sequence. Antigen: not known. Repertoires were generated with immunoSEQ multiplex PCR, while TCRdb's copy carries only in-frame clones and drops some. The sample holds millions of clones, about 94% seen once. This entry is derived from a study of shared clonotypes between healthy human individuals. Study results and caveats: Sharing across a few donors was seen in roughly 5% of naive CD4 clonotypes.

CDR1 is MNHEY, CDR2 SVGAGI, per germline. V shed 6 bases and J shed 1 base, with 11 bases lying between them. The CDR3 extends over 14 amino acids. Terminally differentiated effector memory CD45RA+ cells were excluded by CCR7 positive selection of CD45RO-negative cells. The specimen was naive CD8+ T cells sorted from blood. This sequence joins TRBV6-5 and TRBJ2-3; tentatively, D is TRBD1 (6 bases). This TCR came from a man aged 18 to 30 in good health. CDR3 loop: CASRLRQGTDTQYF. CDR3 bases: TGTGCCAGCAGGCTTCGACAGGGCACAGATACGCAGTATTTT.